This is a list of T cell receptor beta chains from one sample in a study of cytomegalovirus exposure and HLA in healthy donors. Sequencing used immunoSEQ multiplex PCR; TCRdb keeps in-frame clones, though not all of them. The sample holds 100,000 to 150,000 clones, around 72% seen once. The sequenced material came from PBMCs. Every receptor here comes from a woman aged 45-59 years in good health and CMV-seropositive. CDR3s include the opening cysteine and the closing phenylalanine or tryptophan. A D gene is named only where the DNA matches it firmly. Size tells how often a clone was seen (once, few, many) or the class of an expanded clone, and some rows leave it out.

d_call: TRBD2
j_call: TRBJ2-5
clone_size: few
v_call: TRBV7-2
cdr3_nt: TGTGCCAGCAGCTTAAGCGGGGGAGAGACCCAGTACTTC
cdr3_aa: CASSLSGGETQYF

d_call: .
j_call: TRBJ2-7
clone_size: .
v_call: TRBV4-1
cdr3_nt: TGCGCCAGCAGCCAAAGAGCGACCTACGAGCAGTACTTC
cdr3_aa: CASSQRATYEQYF

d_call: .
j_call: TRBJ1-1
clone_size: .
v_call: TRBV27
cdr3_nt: TGTGCCAGCAGTTTTTGGGGCATGAACACTGAAGCTTTCTTT
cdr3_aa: CASSFWGMNTEAFF

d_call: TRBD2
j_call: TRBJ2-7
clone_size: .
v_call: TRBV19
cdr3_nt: TGTGCCAGTAGTATTTCTAGCGGGATATCCTACGAGCAGTACTTC
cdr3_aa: CASSISSGISYEQYF

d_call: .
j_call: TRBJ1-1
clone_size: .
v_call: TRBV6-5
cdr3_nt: TGTGCCAGCAGTTACGTGGGCCTCATGAACACTGAAGCTTTCTTT
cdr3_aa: CASSYVGLMNTEAFF

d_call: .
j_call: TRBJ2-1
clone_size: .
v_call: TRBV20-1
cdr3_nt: TGCAGTGCCACCCGGGAATGGGAGCAGTTCTTC
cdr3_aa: CSATREWEQFF

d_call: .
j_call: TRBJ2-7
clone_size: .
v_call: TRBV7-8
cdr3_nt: TGTGCCAGCAGCTCCGACATCCCCCCCTTCGGCGAGCAGTACTTC
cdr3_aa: CASSSDIPPFGEQYF

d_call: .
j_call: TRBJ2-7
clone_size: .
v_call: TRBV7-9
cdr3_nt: TGTGCCAGCAGCACGCAGTACGAGCAGTACTTC
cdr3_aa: CASSTQYEQYF

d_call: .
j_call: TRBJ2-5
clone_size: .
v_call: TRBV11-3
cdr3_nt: TGTGCCAGCAGCTTAGCTTACAGGGCCCTGCCGAAAGGACGTAAAGAGACCCAGTACTTC
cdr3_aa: CASSLAYRALPKGRKETQYF

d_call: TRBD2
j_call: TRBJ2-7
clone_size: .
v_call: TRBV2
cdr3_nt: TGTGCCAGCAGCAAGACTAGCGGGAGAATAGGCAACTACGAGCAGTACTTC
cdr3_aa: CASSKTSGRIGNYEQYF

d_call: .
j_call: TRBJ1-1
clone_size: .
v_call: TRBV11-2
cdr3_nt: TGTGCCAGCAGCTGGGGGGAGGAGGCTTTCTTT
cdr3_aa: CASSWGEEAFF

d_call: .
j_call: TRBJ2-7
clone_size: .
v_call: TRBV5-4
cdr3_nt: TGTGCCAGCAGCTTGGCTTCGAGGACACCCTACGAGCAGTACTTC
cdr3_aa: CASSLASRTPYEQYF

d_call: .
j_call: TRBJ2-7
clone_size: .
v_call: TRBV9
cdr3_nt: TGTGCCAGCAGCGTAGTACAGGGCGGGGAGCAGTACTTC
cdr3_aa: CASSVVQGGEQYF

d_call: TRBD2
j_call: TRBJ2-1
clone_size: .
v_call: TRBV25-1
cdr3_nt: TGTGCCAGCAGTGACTCTAGCGGGGGTTTTAGGGCGCAGTTCTTC
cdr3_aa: CASSDSSGGFRAQFF

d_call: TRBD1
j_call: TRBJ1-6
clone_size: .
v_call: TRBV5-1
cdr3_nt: TGCGCCAGCAGCCCAGACCCGGACAGGGAATATAATTCACCCCTCCACTTT
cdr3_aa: CASSPDPDREYNSPLHF

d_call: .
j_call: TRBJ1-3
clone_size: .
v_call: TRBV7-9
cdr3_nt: TGTGCCAGCAGCTTGCAGGGACAACAAGTTGGAAACACCATATATTTT
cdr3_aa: CASSLQGQQVGNTIYF

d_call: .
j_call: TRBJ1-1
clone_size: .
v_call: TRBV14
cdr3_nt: TGTGCCAGCAGCCAAGTGGCAGGGGCGGCCGAAGCTTTCTTT
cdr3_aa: CASSQVAGAAEAFF

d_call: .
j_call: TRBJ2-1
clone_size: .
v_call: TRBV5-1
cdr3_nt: TGCGCCAGCCGCGGCGGGACAGCCCTATACAATGAGCAGTTCTTC
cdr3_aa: CASRGGTALYNEQFF

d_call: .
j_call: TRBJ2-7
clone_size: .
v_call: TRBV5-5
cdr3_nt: TGTGCCAGCAGCTTGGGGCAGGGGCTCTACGAGCAGTACTTC
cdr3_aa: CASSLGQGLYEQYF

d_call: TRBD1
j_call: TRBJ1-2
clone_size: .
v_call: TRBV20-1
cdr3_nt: TGCAGTGGAACAGGGGGCAATGGCTACACCTTC
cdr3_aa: CSGTGGNGYTF

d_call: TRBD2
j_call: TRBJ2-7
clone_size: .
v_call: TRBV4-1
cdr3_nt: TGCGCCAGCAGCCCTGAGGCCGGGACTAGCGGGGGGGCCCACGAGCAGTACTTC
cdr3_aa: CASSPEAGTSGGAHEQYF

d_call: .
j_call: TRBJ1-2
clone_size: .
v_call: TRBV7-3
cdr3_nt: TGTGCCAGCAGCCAATTCACGGCGGCGGACTATGGCTACACCTTC
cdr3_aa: CASSQFTAADYGYTF

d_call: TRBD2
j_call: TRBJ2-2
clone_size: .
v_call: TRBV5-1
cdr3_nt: TGCGCCAGCACCACCCGGGGGGGCTCCGGGGAGCTGTTTTTT
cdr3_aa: CASTTRGGSGELFF

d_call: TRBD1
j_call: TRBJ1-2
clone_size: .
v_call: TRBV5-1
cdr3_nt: TGCGCCAGCAGCTCGACAGGGGAAAACTATGGCTACACCTTC
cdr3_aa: CASSSTGENYGYTF

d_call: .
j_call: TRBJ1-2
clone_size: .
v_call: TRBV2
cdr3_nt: TGTGCCAGCAGTGAAGGGGGGGACTATGGCTACACCTTC
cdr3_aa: CASSEGGDYGYTF

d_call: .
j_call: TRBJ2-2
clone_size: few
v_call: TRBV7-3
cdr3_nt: TGTGCCAGCAGGTACACGAACACCGGGGAGCTGTTTTTT
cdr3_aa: CASRYTNTGELFF

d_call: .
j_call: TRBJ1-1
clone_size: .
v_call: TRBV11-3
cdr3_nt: TGTGCCAGCAGCTTAGGCAGGGCTGGAACTGAAGCTTTCTTT
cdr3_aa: CASSLGRAGTEAFF

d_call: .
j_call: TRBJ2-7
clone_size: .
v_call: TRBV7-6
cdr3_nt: TGTGCCAGCAGTCCGCGACAGGACCCCTACGAGCAGTACTTC
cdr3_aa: CASSPRQDPYEQYF

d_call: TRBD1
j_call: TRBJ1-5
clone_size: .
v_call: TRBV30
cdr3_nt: TGTGCCTGGAACCCGGACAGGGCCCAGCCCCAGCATTTT
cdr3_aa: CAWNPDRAQPQHF

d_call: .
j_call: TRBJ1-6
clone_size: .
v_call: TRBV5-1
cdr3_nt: TGCGCCAGCAGGACAGGAAATAATTCACCCCTCCACTTT
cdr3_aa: CASRTGNNSPLHF

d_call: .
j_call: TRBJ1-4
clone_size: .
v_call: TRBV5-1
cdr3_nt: TGCGCCAGCAGCTTGCGCCAGGGTAATGAAAAACTGTTTTTT
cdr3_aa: CASSLRQGNEKLFF

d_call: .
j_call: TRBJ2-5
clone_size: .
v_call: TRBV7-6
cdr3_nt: TGTGCCAGCAGCCCCGAGGGTCGGCAGTACTTC
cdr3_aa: CASSPEGRQYF

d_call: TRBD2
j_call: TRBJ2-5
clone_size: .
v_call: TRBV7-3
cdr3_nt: TGTGCCAGCAGACCGGGACTAGCGGTCCTCCAAGAGACCCAGTACTTC
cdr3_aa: CASRPGLAVLQETQYF

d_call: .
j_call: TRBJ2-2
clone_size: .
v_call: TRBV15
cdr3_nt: TGTGCCACCAGCAGAGAGTTGGCGGTGAGCACCGGGGAGCTGTTTTTT
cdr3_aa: CATSRELAVSTGELFF

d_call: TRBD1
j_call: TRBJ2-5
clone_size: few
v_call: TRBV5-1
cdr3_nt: TGCGCCAGCAGCCGACGTCCGGGACAGGGAATTTCGGAGACCCAGTACTTC
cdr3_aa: CASSRRPGQGISETQYF

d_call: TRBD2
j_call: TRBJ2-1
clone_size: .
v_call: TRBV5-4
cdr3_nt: TGTGCCAGCAGCCCTAGCGGTGTTTCCTACAATGAGCAGTTCTTC
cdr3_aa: CASSPSGVSYNEQFF

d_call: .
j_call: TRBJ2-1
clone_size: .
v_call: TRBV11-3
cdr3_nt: TGTGCCAGCAGCCCCTGGATGGCGGGGAGTCTTAGCTCCTACAATGAGCAGTTCTTC
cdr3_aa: CASSPWMAGSLSSYNEQFF

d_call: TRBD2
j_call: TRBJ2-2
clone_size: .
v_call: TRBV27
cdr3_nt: TGTGCCAGCAGTCCGTGGACTAGCGGGGGGGGCCCGGTCGGGGAGCTGTTTTTT
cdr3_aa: CASSPWTSGGGPVGELFF

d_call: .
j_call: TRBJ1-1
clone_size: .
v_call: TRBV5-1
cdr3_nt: TGCGCCAGCAGACAGACCAACACTGAAGCTTTCTTT
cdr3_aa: CASRQTNTEAFF

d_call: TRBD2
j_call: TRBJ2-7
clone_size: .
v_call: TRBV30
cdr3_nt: TGTGCCTGGATGACGGGGGGGTTGTACGAGCAGTACTTC
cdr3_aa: CAWMTGGLYEQYF

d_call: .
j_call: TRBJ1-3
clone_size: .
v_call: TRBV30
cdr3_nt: TGTGCCTGGATGGGGGCAGGCTCTGGAAACACCATATATTTT
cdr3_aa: CAWMGAGSGNTIYF

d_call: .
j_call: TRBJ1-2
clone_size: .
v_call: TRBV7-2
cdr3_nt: TGTGCCAGCAGCTTAGAGCGGGCTGAAAAAGTTTATGGCTACACCTTC
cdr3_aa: CASSLERAEKVYGYTF

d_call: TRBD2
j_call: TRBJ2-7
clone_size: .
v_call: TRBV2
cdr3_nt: TGTGCCAGCAGTGAGGGCGGGGGGCCCCTCTACGAGCAGTACTTC
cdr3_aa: CASSEGGGPLYEQYF

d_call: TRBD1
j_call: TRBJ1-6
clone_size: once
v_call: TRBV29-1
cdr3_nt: TGCAGCGTCGGTGACAGGGGGGGATCACCCCTCCACTTT
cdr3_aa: CSVGDRGGSPLHF

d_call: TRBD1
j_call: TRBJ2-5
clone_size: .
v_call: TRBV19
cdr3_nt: TGTGCCAGTAGCGGACAGGGCGTTCAAGAGACCCAGTACTTC
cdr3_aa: CASSGQGVQETQYF

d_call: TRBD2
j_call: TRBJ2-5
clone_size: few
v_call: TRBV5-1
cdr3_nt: TGCGCCAGCAAGCTAGCGGGAACGTACCAAGAGACCCAGTACTTC
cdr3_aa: CASKLAGTYQETQYF

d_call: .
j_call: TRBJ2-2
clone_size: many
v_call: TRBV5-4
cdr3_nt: TGTGCCAGCAGCTCGGGCGGACAATTCACCGGGGAGCTGTTTTTT
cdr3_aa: CASSSGGQFTGELFF

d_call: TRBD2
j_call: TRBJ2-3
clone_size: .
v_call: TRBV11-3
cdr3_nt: TGTGCCAGCAGCCCTTCGCAGACTAGCGGGGGGACAGATACGCAGTATTTT
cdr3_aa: CASSPSQTSGGTDTQYF

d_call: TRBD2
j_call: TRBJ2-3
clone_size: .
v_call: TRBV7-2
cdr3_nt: TGTGCCAGCAGCTTATTTTTCTTGGGCAGCGGGAAGGTAACAGATACGCAGTATTTT
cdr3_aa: CASSLFFLGSGKVTDTQYF

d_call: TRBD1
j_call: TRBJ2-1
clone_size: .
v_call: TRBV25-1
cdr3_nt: TGTGCCAGCAGTTCTAAACAGGGGGATGGAGTGAATGAGCAGTTCTTC
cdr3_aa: CASSSKQGDGVNEQFF

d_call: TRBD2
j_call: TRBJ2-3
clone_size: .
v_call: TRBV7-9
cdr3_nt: TGTGCCAGCAGCGAGGGCGGGGGGGCCATTTTGACAGATACGCAGTATTTT
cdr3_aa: CASSEGGGAILTDTQYF

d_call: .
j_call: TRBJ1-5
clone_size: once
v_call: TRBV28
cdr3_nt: TGTGCCAGCAGTTTGGGGTTAGCGATTCAGCCCCAGCATTTT
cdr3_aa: CASSLGLAIQPQHF

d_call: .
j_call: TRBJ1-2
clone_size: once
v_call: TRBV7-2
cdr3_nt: TGTGCCAGCAGCACTGGGGCGGACCCATATGGCTACACCTTC
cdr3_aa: CASSTGADPYGYTF